This T cell receptor beta chain originates from a study of preoperative IRX-2 immunotherapy in early breast cancer. Some clones are missing from TCRdb's copy, which holds only in-frame ones; the method was immunoSEQ multiplex PCR. The profile shows roughly 99,000 clones, just over 85% of them singletons. This clone appeared a single time. Documented treatment: preoperative locoregional IRX-2 cytokine immunotherapy. This phase Ib study tested locoregional IRX-2 cytokine immunotherapy given before surgery. The CDR3 has 11 residues. With V trimmed by 4 bases and J by 8 bases, 4 bases remained unmatched. Germline lookup yields CDR1 GTSNPN and CDR2 SVGIG (reference sequence).

The J gene is TRBJ1-1, the V gene TRBV30; 7 bases map to TRBD1. This receptor was identified in a human donor with breast cancer. This material consisted of tumor tissue, taken after IRX-2 immunotherapy. The CDR3 DNA sequence: TGTGCCTGGACTCAGGACAGGGAAGCTTTCTTT. Translating gives CAWTQDREAFF.